This TCR beta chain was sequenced during a study of T cell responses to AZD1222 COVID-19 vaccine. Broader study findings: Spike-wide coverage was observed for vaccine-associated CD4 TCRs, with dominant responses at 160-218 and 743-854. Of the AZD1222 recipients, only six or seven were seropositive at baseline.

The CDR3 spans 14 residues. Trimming took off 5 bases at V and 6 bases at J, with 14 bases between the two ends. The germline gives CDR1 LNHDA, CDR2 SQIVND (reference sequence). This table comes from immunoSEQ multiplex PCR, and its TCRdb copy is limited to in-frame clones, with some not included. Of about 120,000 clones in the sample, approximately 90% were seen once. A note on this clone: Its specificity is unknown.

The TCR originated in an adult who received the AZD1222 COVID-19 vaccine. The chain uses TRBV19 and TRBJ2-1, with D perhaps matching TRBD1 (6 bases). Material: peripheral blood, obtained 28 days after the second AZD1222 dose. The CDR3 DNA reads TGTGCCAGTAGTGACAGGCCTGGGGGCAATGAGCAGTTCTTC. Amino acids: CASSDRPGGNEQFF.